The rows below give T cell receptor beta chains drawn from one sample of a study of T cell responses to AZD1222 COVID-19 vaccine. The protocol was immunoSEQ multiplex PCR, while the TCRdb copy is restricted to in-frame clones and leaves out a portion. The data show 130,000 or so clones, around 94% seen once. This sample comprised peripheral blood, obtained on day 0 of AZD1222 vaccination. The receptors come from an adult in good health. CDR3s include the opening cysteine and the closing phenylalanine or tryptophan. Each record gives: D gene, J gene, V gene, CDR3 DNA, CDR3 protein. D genes are given only for firm matches.

.,TRBJ1-5,TRBV7-2,TGTGCCAGCAGCTTTTTCGTCGCACCCAATCAGCCCCAGCATTTT,CASSFFVAPNQPQHF
.,TRBJ1-4,TRBV4-2,TGTGCCAGCAGCCAAGATAGAACGGACGAAGTGTTTTTT,CASSQDRTDEVFF
TRBD2,TRBJ2-1,TRBV3-1/TRBV3-2,TGTGCCAGCAGCATTGGGACTAGTTACTACAATGAGCAGTTCTTC,CASSIGTSYYNEQFF
.,TRBJ2-3,TRBV11-2,TGTGCCAGCAGCATAGGGGGGAGTAGGAGCACAGATACGCAGTATTTT,CASSIGGSRSTDTQYF
.,TRBJ1-5,TRBV9,TGTGCCAGCAGCGTCTCAGGTTCGGGGCAGCCCCAGCATTTT,CASSVSGSGQPQHF
TRBD1,TRBJ2-1,TRBV9,TGTGCCAGCAGCGTAGCTCCACAGGGGGGTGAGCAGTTCTTC,CASSVAPQGGEQFF
.,TRBJ1-5,TRBV7-8,TGTGCCAGCAGCCCGGGGCATCAGCCCCAGCATTTT,CASSPGHQPQHF
.,TRBJ1-3,TRBV5-6,TGTGCCAGCAGCTTGAGAGGTGGGACACGCGGCTCTGGAAACACCATATATTTT,CASSLRGGTRGSGNTIYF
.,TRBJ2-3,TRBV5-1,TGCGCCAGCAGCTCCCTGATTGACTCAGATACGCAGTATTTT,CASSSLIDSDTQYF
.,TRBJ1-6,TRBV25-1,TGTGCCAGCAGTGCGAAAAAAACCTATAATTCACCCCTCCACTTT,CASSAKKTYNSPLHF
TRBD2,TRBJ2-1,TRBV28,TGTGCCAGCAGTGCCGGGACTAGCGGGAGGGCCGAAAATGAGCAGTTCTTC,CASSAGTSGRAENEQFF
.,TRBJ1-1,TRBV18,TGTGCCAGCTCACCATTTGACAAATCTGAAGCTTTCTTT,CASSPFDKSEAFF
TRBD2,TRBJ2-5,TRBV2,TGTGCCAGCAGTGTACGACTAGCGGAGACCCAGTACTTC,CASSVRLAETQYF
.,TRBJ1-2,TRBV19,TGTGCCAGTAGTACCCTCTCCCTGTCCGAATCCTATGGCCACACCTTC,CASSTLSLSESYGHTF